The source of this T cell receptor beta chain is a study of cytomegalovirus exposure and HLA in healthy donors. Germline values: CDR1 MDHEN, CDR2 SYDVKM. The CDR3 runs to 12 residues. V shed 6 bases and J 5 bases; nucleotides not matched to a gene: 3. Study-wide points: Cytomegalovirus-associated TCR beta chains were listed, numbering some 150. Based on reports, TCR beta sequences accurately predicted HLA-A and HLA-B alleles for most subjects. HLA restriction was apparent for most CMV-associated TCR beta chains in a later analysis. Earlier findings revealed that most TCR beta V segments proved productive either about 87% or about 30% of the time.

About this clone itself: What it binds is unknown.

Amplification used 60 Vbeta primers and 13 Jbeta primers. Here immunoSEQ multiplex PCR was the method, and the copy in TCRdb shows in-frame clones only, minus some. This table has about 160,000 clones, approximately 79% appearing once. Sequenced sample: PBMCs. The receptor was isolated from a man in his sixties in good health and CMV-seronegative. The chain links TRBV28 to TRBJ1-2; 7 bases align to TRBD1. CDR3 protein: CASRGQAYGYTF. As DNA, the CDR3 is TGTGCCAGCAGAGGACAGGCTTATGGCTACACCTTC.